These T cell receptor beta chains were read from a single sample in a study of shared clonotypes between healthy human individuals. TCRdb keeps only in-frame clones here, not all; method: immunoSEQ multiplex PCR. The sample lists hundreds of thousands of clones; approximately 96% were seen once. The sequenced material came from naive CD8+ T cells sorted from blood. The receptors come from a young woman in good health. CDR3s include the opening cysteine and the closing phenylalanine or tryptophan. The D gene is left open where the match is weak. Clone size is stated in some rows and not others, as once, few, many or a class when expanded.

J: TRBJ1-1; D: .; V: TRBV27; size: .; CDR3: CASSLALGTEAFF; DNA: TGTGCCAGCAGTTTGGCGTTGGGCACTGAAGCTTTCTTT
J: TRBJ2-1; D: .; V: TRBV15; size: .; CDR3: CATSREKLVFNEQFF; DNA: TGTGCCACCAGCAGAGAAAAACTAGTTTTTAATGAGCAGTTCTTC
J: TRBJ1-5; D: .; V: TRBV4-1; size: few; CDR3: CASSQEGQGGNQPQHF; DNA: TGCGCCAGCAGCCAAGAGGGGCAGGGAGGCAATCAGCCCCAGCATTTT
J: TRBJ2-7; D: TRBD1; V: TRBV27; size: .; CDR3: CASRQTGTGMYEQYF; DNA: TGTGCCAGCAGACAGACCGGGACAGGGATGTACGAGCAGTACTTC
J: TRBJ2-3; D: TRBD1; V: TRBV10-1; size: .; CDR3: CALPRDRAPNTQYF; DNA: TGCGCCCTCCCCCGGGACAGGGCCCCCAATACGCAGTATTTT
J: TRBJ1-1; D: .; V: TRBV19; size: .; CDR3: CASTSPPEAFF; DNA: TGTGCCAGTACTTCCCCTCCTGAAGCTTTCTTT
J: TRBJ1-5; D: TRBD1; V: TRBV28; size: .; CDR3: CASSFDGTGGIYSNQPQHF; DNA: TGTGCCAGCAGTTTCGACGGGACAGGGGGGATATATAGCAATCAGCCCCAGCATTTT
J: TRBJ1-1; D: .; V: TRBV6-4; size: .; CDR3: CASSSGLKNTEAFF; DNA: TGTGCCAGCAGCTCGGGGCTTAAGAACACTGAAGCTTTCTTT
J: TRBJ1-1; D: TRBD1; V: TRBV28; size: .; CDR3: CASSPGTAIEAFF; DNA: TGTGCCAGCAGTCCAGGGACAGCTATTGAAGCTTTCTTT
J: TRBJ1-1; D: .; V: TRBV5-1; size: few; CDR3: CASGTGNTEAFF; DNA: TGCGCAAGCGGGACGGGGAACACTGAAGCTTTCTTT
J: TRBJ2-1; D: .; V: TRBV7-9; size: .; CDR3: CASSFSGGRGEQFF; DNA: TGTGCCAGCAGCTTCTCAGGGGGGAGAGGTGAGCAGTTCTTC
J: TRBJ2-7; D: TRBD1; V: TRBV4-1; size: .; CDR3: CASSPDRELPYEQYF; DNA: TGCGCCAGCAGCCCAGACAGGGAACTACCCTACGAGCAGTACTTC
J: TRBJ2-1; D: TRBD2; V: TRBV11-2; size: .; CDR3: CASSPSGPYNEQFF; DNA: TGTGCCAGCAGCCCTAGCGGACCCTACAATGAGCAGTTCTTC
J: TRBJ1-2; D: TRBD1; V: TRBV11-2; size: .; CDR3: CASSSLPGQDYGYTF; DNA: TGTGCCAGCAGCTCCCTTCCGGGACAGGACTATGGCTACACCTTC
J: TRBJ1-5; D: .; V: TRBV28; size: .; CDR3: CASSLEVGRPDNQPQHF; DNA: TGTGCCAGCAGTTTAGAGGTAGGCAGGCCTGACAATCAGCCCCAGCATTTT
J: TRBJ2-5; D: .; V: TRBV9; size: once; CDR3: CASSEGIGLDQETQYF; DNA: TGTGCCAGCAGCGAGGGAATAGGGTTAGATCAAGAGACCCAGTACTTC
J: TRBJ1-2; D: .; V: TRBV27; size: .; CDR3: CASSLSYASHMDGYTF; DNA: TGTGCCAGCAGTTTATCGTATGCCAGCCATATGGATGGCTACACCTTC
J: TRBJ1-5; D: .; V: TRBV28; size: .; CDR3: CASSLRQGSNQPQHF; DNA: TGTGCCAGCAGTTTACGGCAGGGGAGCAATCAGCCCCAGCATTTT
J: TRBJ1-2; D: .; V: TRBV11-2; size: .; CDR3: CASSRPGGGYTF; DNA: TGTGCCAGCAGTCGGCCTGGGGGAGGCTACACCTTC
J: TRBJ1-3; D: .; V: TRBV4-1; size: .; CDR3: CASSQEIRNGNTIYF; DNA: TGCGCCAGCAGCCAAGAAATCAGGAACGGAAACACCATATATTTT
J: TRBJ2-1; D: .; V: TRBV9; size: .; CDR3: CASSGPSSYNEQFF; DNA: TGTGCCAGCAGCGGTCCAAGCTCCTACAATGAGCAGTTCTTC
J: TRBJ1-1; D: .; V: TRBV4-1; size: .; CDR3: CASSQERRTEAFF; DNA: TGCGCCAGCAGCCAAGAGCGGCGCACTGAAGCTTTCTTT
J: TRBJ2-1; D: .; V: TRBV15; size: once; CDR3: CATSRETVLSYNEQFF; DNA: TGTGCCACCAGCAGAGAAACGGTTCTCTCCTACAATGAGCAGTTCTTC
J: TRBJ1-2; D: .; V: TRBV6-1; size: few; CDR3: CASSEVDRIYGYTF; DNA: TGTGCCAGCAGTGAAGTCGACAGAATCTATGGCTACACCTTC
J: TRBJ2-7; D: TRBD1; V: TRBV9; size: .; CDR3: CASSDNRGREQYF; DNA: TGTGCCAGCAGCGATAACAGGGGCCGGGAGCAGTACTTC
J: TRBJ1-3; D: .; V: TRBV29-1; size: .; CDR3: CSVEDLGDSGNTIYF; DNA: TGCAGCGTTGAAGATTTAGGGGACTCTGGAAACACCATATATTTT
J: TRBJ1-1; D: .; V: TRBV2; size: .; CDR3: CAAGRVENTEAFF; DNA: TGTGCCGCTGGGAGGGTGGAGAACACTGAAGCTTTCTTT
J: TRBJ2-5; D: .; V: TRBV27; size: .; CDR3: CASSPRQRETQYF; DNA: TGTGCCAGCAGTCCCAGACAGAGAGAGACCCAGTACTTC
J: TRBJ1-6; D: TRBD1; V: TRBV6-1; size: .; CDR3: CASSGGQTGYNSPLHF; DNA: TGTGCCAGCAGTGGAGGCCAGACAGGGTATAATTCACCCCTCCACTTT
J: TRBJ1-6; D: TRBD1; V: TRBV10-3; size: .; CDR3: CAISADGGTANSPLHF; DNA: TGTGCCATCAGTGCTGACGGGGGGACAGCGAATTCACCCCTCCACTTT
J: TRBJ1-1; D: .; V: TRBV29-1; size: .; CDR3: CSVGGDGEAFF; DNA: TGCAGCGTGGGGGGGGACGGTGAAGCTTTCTTT
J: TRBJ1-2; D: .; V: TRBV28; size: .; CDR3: CASSSIRDYGYTF; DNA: TGTGCCAGCAGTTCCATCCGGGACTATGGCTACACCTTC
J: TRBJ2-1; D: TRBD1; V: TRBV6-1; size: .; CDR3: CASSEAPAKDRGSYNEQFF; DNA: TGTGCCAGCAGTGAAGCGCCGGCGAAGGACAGGGGCTCCTACAATGAGCAGTTCTTC
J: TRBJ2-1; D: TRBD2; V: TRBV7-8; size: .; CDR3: CASSRLAGGWDNEQFF; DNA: TGTGCCAGCAGCAGACTAGCGGGAGGTTGGGACAATGAGCAGTTCTTC
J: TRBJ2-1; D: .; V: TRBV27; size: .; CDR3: CASSLGPSTYNEQFF; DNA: TGTGCCAGCAGTCTCGGACCCTCCACCTACAATGAGCAGTTCTTC
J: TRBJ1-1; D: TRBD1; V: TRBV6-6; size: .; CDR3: CASSYSQGPRTEAFF; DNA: TGTGCCAGCAGTTACTCACAGGGGCCGAGGACTGAAGCTTTCTTT
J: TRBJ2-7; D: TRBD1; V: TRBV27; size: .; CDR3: CASRTRTGVGEQYF; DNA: TGTGCCAGCAGGACCCGGACAGGGGTGGGCGAGCAGTACTTC
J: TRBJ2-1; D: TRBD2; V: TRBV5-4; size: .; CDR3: CASSPSPGGHEQFF; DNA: TGTGCCAGCAGCCCCTCCCCGGGAGGCCATGAGCAGTTCTTC
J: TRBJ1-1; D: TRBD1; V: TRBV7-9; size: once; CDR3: CASSTTGGYNTEAFF; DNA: TGTGCCAGCAGCACTACAGGGGGGTACAACACTGAAGCTTTCTTT
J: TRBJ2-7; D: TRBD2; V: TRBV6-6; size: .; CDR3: CASSTKSGRGREQYF; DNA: TGTGCCAGCAGTACAAAAAGCGGGAGAGGTCGAGAGCAGTACTTC
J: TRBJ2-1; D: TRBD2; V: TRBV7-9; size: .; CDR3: CASSLGRTSGTFEQFF; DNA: TGTGCCAGCAGCTTGGGGAGGACTAGCGGGACATTCGAGCAGTTCTTC